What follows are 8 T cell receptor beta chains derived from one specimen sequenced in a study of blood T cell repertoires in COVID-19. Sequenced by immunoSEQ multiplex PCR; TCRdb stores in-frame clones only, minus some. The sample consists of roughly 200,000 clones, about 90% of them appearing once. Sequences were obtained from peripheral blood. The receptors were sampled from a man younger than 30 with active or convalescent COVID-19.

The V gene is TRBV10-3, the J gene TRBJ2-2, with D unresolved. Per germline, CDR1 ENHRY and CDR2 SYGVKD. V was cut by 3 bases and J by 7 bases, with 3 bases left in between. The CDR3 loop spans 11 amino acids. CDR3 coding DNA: TGTGCCATCAGTGATATCGGGGAGCTGTTTTTT. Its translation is CAISDIGELFF.

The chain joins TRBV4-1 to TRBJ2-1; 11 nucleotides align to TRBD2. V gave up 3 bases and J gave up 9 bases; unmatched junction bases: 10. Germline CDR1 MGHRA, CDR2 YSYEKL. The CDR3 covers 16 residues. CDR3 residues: CASSHLIAGGPGEQFF. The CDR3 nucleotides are TGCGCCAGCAGCCACCTCATAGCGGGAGGGCCTGGTGAGCAGTTCTTC.

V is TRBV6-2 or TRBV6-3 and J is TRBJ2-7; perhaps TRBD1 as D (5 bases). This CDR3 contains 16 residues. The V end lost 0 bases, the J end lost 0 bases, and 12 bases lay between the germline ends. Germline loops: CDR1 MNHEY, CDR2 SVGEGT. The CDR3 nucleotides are TGTGCCAGCAGTTACTCGGGATTCAGGGCCTCCTACGAGCAGTACTTC. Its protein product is CASSYSGFRASYEQYF.

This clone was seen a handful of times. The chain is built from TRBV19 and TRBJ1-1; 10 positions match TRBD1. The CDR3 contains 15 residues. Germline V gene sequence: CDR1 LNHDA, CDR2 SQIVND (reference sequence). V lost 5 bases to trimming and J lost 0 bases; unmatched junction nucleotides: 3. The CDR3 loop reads CASSPGQGVNTEAFF. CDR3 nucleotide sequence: TGTGCCAGTAGTCCAGGACAGGGGGTGAACACTGAAGCTTTCTTT.

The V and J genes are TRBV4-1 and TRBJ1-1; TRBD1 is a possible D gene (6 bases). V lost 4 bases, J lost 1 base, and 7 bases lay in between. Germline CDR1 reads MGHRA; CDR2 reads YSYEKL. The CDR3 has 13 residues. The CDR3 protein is CASSLGQNTEAFF. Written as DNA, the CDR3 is TGCGCCAGCAGCCTGGGACAGAACACTGAAGCTTTCTTT.

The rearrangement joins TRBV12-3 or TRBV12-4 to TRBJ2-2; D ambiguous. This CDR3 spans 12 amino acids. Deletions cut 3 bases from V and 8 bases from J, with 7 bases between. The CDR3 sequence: CASSFVRGELFF. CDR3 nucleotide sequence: TGTGCCAGCAGTTTCGTCAGAGGGGAGCTGTTTTTT.

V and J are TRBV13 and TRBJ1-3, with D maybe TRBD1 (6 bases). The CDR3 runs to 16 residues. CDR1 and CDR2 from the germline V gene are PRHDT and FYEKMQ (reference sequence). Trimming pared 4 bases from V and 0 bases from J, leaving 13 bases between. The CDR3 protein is CASSYRQAYSGNTIYF. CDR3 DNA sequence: TGTGCCAGCAGCTATAGACAGGCTTACTCTGGAAACACCATATATTTT.

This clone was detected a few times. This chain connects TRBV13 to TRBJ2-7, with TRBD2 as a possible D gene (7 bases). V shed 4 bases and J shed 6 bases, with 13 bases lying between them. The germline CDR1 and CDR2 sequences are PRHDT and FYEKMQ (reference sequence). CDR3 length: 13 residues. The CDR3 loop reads CASSSGGRGEQYF. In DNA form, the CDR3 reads TGTGCCAGCAGCTCGGGGGGCCGGGGCGAGCAGTACTTC.